The present TCR beta chain was sequenced within a study of cytomegalovirus exposure and HLA in healthy donors (dated by TCRdb to about 2017). The study in broad terms: An earlier analysis of approximately 600 of the donors reported 250 to 300 Gb of sequence data and about 100 million unique TCR beta sequences from about 179 million T cells. Roughly 320 gigabases of sequencing data and around 90 million unique TCR sequences made up an early release that covered some 640 HLA-typed donors. The genetic ancestry cluster associated with self-reported Caucasian donors included over 80% of the 300 to 400 genotyped donors. The study aimed to test whether cataloging public T cell receptors could reveal signatures of past pathogen exposure. The study profiled the T cell repertoires of approximately 700 subjects by immunosequencing and related them to cytomegalovirus serostatus. A separate validation cohort of about 110 different subjects was used in addition to the roughly 670-subject first cohort. The study combined high-throughput TCR immunosequencing, statistical association of individual TCRs with disease status, and machine learning to predict cytomegalovirus infection status. To study patterns of TCR occurrence, a later analysis re-analyzed previously published TCR beta repertoires from more than 550 donors and added high-resolution HLA genotyping. In the later analysis, no new phenotypic data were used to find candidate immune exposures; instead, reliance was placed on TCR beta sequences and their occurrence across donors. To decide whether each TCR beta V gene segment behaved as functional or pseudogenic, an earlier analysis of nearly 600 of the donors relied on high-throughput TCR beta sequencing. Donor age, sex, ethnicity and CMV serostatus were compiled together with the repertoire data. A later genetic analysis used genome-wide SNP genotypes for about 55% of the 666 donors, treating that subset as a discovery cohort. All discovery cohort repertoires had been generated on a single sequencing platform. Class I and class II HLA loci were covered by the typing at four-digit resolution. The number of typed donors differed by locus: roughly 629-640 for A, B, C, DRB1 and DQB1; 500 to 550 for DQA1; 600 to 610 for DPA1; and about 450 for DPB1. A handful of DR-DQ haplotypes were handled as single units for association and clustering because linkage in the cohort was strong. Among approximately 370 genotyped donors of the cohort, an average of approximately 220,000 unique TCR beta nucleotide sequences was sequenced per donor, of which 15% to 20% were non-productive. Points the paper makes about the study in general: Because some donors lacked HLA typing at each locus, the association tests relied only on the typed subset. Because counts were too low, roughly 18 rarely observed V segments, including chromosome 9 orphons, were left out of the earlier analysis of roughly 600 of the donors. Only TCR beta chains were sequenced in this cohort, and the absence of alpha or paired-chain data limited detectable features. Specific HLA alleles were associated with over 15,000 TCR beta sequences at a false discovery rate of 0.05 in a later analysis. Broadly in line with IMGT annotations, most TCR beta V segments showed up in productive rearrangements about 90% or about 30% of the time in an earlier analysis of 587 of the donors. A later genetic analysis associated a missense DCLRE1C variant with V-gene and J-gene trimming of TCR beta chains, and an independent cohort replicated the association. A later analysis found that HLA-associated TCR beta chains were more clonally expanded and had lower generation probabilities than equally common non-associated chains. Several of the top co-occurrence clusters appeared to be linked to parvovirus B19, influenza, CMV and Epstein-Barr virus, according to a later analysis. A further reported finding was that TCR beta sequences accurately predicted the HLA-A and HLA-B alleles for most subjects in the first cohort. A cluster of highly shared sequence variants was judged likely to be a technical artifact of the sequencing pipeline. A later analysis found that most CMV-associated TCR beta chains appeared HLA-restricted, with HLA associations seemingly driven largely by CMV exposure. When HLA alleles, especially DR and DQ, strongly co-occurred, attributing TCR associations to individual alleles was difficult. Most TCR sequences were observed very rarely across donors, whereas some public TCRs were present in many individuals. A few of the identified cytomegalovirus-associated TCR beta chains were confirmed in vitro to be specific for cytomegalovirus antigens. Correlated functional status among segregating V segments might be attributable to linkage disequilibrium, but an unknown experimental factor could not be ruled out. The study listed 150 to 200 TCR beta chains as associated with cytomegalovirus. The classifier was reported to diagnose cytomegalovirus status with high specificity and sensitivity in both the original cohort and the validation cohort. It was suggested by the authors that the approach could potentially be generalized to other disease states and immunological phenotypes. Some IMGT-functional V segments, including TRBV6-2 and TRBV6-3, could not be told apart with the 87-base-pair reads, so those segments were excluded. A later analysis found that TCR association rates varied across HLA loci, with DRB1 alleles showing the most associated TCRs and HLA-C alleles the fewest. The only immune exposure information available for the cohort was CMV serostatus. The presence/absence analyses assumed that sequencing depth was roughly uniform across donors, and that assumption may not be true. According to a later genetic analysis, donors in an Asian-associated ancestry cluster had fewer N-insertions in productive TCRs than the approximately 630-donor mean.

As to this clone: Its antigen is currently not known. Qualities for individual bases were not recorded, and no much larger clone is one base off.

Library generation was performed with the immunoSEQ multiplex PCR assay. The multiplex PCR relied on a mix of 60 forward primers for TCR Vbeta segments and 13 reverse primers for TCR Jbeta segments. A multiplex PCR assay on genomic DNA amplified the CDR3 region of rearranged TCR beta genes. Amplified TCR beta libraries were sequenced as 87-base-pair reads on the Illumina HiSeq System. From the authors' description of their analysis: A later analysis tallied tens of millions of unique TCR beta chains across the 610 or so repertoires, and about 10 million of those chains were shared by two or more donors. Raw reads were error-corrected and collapsed into unique sequences with a nearest-neighbor algorithm that merged closely related sequences to remove PCR and sequencing errors. CDR3 sequences were aligned to IMGT reference sequences to assign V, D and J gene segments. For a sequence to be retained, at least a six-nucleotide match to both a V gene segment and a J gene segment was required. Rearrangements were called productive when the CDR3 lacked stop codons and stayed in frame with V and J; all others were non-productive. Following IMGT convention, CDR3 was defined as the stretch from the second conserved V-encoded cysteine up to the conserved J-encoded phenylalanine. The earlier analysis of 587 of the donors excluded any sequence lacking an unambiguous match to a single V gene segment. In an earlier analysis of approximately 610 of the donors, V segments were called functional above 56.7% productive rearrangements and were called segregating when the between-donor standard deviation exceeded 5%. A statistical classification framework was developed to diagnose cytomegalovirus status using the catalog of TCR beta chain sequences. V and J gene assignment, in a later analysis, came from comparing TCR nucleotide sequences with IMGT/GENE-DB human TR gene sequences. A later analysis assigned CDR3 sequences and most-parsimonious VDJ recombination scenarios with the TCRdist pipeline. In a later analysis, each TCR beta chain was defined by its CDR3 amino acid sequence together with its V-gene family, and reads without a unique V-gene family were excluded. As a way to deal with suspected cross-contamination and a sequencing artifact, a later analysis dropped hundreds of nucleotide sequences that were highly shared and had low generation probability. A later analysis calculated a clonal expansion index for each public chain from normalized within-repertoire ranks of inferred template counts. A later analysis computed generation probabilities with a VDJ recombination model fitted to out-of-frame rearrangements, and checked the results against IGoR. A later analysis scored TCR-TCR, TCR-HLA and TCR-CMV co-occurrence with hypergeometric tests, applying a repertoire-size bias correction to TCR pairs. In a later analysis, false discovery rates were estimated by permuting HLA or CMV assignments 20 times. In a later analysis, co-occurring TCRs were grouped using DBSCAN, with TCRdist sequence similarity added in when clustering inside HLA-allele-positive subsets. Co-occurrence clustering excluded repertoires with fewer than 30,000 or more than 120,000 public chains, plus five with anomalous nucleotide sharing. Here the immuneACCESS table is served through TCRdb, limited to in-frame sequences with V and J called. Missing clones are a known gap in these copies; in checked studies unresolved V genes cover under half, and the rest lacks a known reason. V, J and clone size reflect that table, while D and trimming were determined from the DNA. This sample is represented by about 120,000 clones; over 60% of them were singletons. The ten top clones hold around 2.2% of the sample.

The cohort was made up of around 720 healthy bone marrow donors. At the time of sampling, all cohort members were nominally healthy, though unrecorded immune exposures were likely present. The donor was CMV seronegative and belonged to the group of 350 to 400 seronegative cohort members. A peripheral blood sample was collected from each donor, and TCR beta sequencing was performed on peripheral blood mononuclear cells. The Qiagen DNeasy Blood Extraction Kit was used to extract genomic DNA from the blood cell samples. CDR3 length: 15 amino acids, cysteine to phenylalanine. The retained sequence is limited to the CDR3, 45 bases, with the frame set at the first base. The germline V gene encodes CDR1 LNHDA and CDR2 SQIVND (reference sequence). Ends trimmed: V by 6 bases, J by 7 bases; bases unmatched to a gene: 8.

This chain joins TRBV19 to TRBJ2-1; TRBD2 fits 11 bases in the junction. This TCR was sampled from a woman aged 25-40 years in good health and CMV-seronegative. What was sequenced was PBMCs. The CDR3 protein: CASRKTSGSGNEQFF. The sequence in DNA is TGTGCCAGTAGGAAAACTAGCGGGAGCGGGAATGAGCAGTTCTTC.